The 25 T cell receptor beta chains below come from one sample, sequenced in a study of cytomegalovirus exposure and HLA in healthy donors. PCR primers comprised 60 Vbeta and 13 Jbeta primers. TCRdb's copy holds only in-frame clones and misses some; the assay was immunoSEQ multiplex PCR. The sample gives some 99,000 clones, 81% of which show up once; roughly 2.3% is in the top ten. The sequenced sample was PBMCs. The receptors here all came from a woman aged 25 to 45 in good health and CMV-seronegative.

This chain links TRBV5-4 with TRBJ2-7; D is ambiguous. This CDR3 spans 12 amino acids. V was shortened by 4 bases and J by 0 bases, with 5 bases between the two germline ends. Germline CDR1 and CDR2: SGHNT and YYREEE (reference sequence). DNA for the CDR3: TGTGCCAGCAGCCACGGCTCCTACGAGCAGTACTTC. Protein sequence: CASSHGSYEQYF.

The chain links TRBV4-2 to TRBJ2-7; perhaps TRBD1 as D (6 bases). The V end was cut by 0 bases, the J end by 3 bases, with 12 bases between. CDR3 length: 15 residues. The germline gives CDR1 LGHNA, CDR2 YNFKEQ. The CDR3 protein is CASSQDGSGVYEQYF. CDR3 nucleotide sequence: TGTGCCAGCAGCCAAGACGGGTCAGGGGTCTACGAGCAGTACTTC.

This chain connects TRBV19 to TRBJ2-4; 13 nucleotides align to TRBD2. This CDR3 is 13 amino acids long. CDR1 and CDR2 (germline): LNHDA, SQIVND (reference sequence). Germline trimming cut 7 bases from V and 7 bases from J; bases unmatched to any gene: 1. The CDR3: CASKLAGGNIQYF. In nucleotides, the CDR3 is TGTGCCAGTAAACTAGCGGGAGGGAACATTCAGTACTTC.

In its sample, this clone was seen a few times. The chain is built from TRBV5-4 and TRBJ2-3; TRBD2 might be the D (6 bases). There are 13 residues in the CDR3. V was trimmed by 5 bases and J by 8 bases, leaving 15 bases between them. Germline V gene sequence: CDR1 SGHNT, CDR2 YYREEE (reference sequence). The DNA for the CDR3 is TGTGCCAGCAGTCCCTCCTTGGGGGGTACGCAGTATTTT. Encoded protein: CASSPSLGGTQYF.

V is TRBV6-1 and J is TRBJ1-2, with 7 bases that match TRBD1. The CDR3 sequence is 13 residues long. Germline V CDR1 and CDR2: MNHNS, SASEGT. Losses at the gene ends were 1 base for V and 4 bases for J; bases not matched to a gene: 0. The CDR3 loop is CASSEGQGYGYTF. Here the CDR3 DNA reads TGTGCCAGCAGTGAAGGACAGGGCTATGGCTACACCTTC.

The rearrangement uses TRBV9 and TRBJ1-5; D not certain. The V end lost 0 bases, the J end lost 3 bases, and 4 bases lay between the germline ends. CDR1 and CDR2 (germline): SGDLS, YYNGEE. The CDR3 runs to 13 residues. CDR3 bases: TGTGCCAGCAGCGTAGCGTCCAATCAGCCCCAGCATTTT. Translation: CASSVASNQPQHF.

CDR3: CASSRDSRYTF. In nucleotides, the CDR3 is TGCGCCAGCAGCCGGGACAGTCGCTACACCTTC. The chain couples TRBV4-1 to TRBJ1-2; 7 bases agree with TRBD1. Germline assignment: CDR1 MGHRA and CDR2 YSYEKL. The CDR3 is made up of 11 amino acids. The V and J ends lost 4 bases and 9 bases, in that order; junction bases with no gene match: 2.

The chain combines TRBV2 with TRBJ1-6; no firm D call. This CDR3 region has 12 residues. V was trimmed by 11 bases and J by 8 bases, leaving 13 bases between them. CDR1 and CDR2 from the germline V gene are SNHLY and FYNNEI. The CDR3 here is CAGEGQHSPLHF. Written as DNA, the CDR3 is TGTGCCGGGGAGGGTCAGCATTCACCCCTCCACTTT.

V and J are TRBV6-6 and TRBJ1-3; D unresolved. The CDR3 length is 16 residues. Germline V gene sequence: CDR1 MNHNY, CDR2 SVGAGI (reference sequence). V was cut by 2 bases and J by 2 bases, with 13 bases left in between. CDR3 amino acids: CASSYLPANAGNTIYF. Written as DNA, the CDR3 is TGTGCCAGCAGTTACCTGCCAGCGAATGCTGGAAACACCATATATTTT.

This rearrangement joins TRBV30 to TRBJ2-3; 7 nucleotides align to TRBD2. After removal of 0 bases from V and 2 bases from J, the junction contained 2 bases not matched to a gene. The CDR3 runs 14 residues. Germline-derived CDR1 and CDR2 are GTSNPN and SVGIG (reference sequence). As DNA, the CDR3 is TGTGCCTGGAGTGTAAAGCGGGACACAGATACGCAGTATTTT. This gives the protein CAWSVKRDTDTQYF.

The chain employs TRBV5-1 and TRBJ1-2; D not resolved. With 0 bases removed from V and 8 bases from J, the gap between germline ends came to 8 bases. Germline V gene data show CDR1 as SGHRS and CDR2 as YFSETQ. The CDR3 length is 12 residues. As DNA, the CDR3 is TGCGCCAGCAGCTTGGAGAGTATCGGCTACACCTTC. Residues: CASSLESIGYTF.

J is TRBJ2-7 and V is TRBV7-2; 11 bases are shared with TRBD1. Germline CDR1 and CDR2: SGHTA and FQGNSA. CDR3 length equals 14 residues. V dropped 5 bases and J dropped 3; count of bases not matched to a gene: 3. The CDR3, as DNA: TGTGCCAGCAGCAGGGACAGGGGGGGCTACGAGCAGTACTTC. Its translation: CASSRDRGGYEQYF.

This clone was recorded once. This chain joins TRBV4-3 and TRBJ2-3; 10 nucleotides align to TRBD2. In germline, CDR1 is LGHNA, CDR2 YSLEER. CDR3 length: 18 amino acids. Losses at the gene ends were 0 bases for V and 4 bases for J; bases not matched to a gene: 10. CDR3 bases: TGCGCCAGCAGCCAAGATTGGGGAGCAGCGGGAGGGGCAGATACGCAGTATTTT. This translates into CASSQDWGAAGGADTQYF.

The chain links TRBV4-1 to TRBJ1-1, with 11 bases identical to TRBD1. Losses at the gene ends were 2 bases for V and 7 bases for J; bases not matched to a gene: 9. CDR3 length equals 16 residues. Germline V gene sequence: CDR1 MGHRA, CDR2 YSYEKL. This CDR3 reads CASSQRRDRGKGEAFF. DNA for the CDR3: TGCGCCAGCAGCCAACGCCGGGACAGGGGGAAAGGTGAAGCTTTCTTT.

CDR3 residues: CASSAVLSGLEQYF. The CDR3 nucleotides are TGTGCCAGCAGTGCGGTTCTGTCCGGACTCGAGCAGTACTTC. This sequence joins TRBV2 and TRBJ2-7, with D maybe TRBD2 (5 bases). Germline V lookup: CDR1 SNHLY, CDR2 FYNNEI. The CDR3 loop spans 14 amino acids. Between the trimmed V and J ends, which lost 4 bases and 6 bases, there was a span of 16 bases. The entire variable domain, with the rest obtained from reference TRBV2 and TRBJ2-7, is as follows: EPEVTQTPSHQVTQMGQEVILRCVPISNHLYFYWYRQILGQKVEFLVSFYNNEISEKSEIFDDQFSVERPDGSNFTLKIRSTKLEDSAMYFCASSAVLSGLEQYFGPGTRLTVT.

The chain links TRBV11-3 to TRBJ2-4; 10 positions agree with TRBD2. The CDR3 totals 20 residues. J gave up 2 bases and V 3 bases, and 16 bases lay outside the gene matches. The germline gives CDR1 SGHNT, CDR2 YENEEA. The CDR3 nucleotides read TGTGCCAGCAGCTTCGCCCTTGAGGTAGCGGGAGGTAAATCCAAAAACATTCAGTACTTC. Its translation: CASSFALEVAGGKSKNIQYF.

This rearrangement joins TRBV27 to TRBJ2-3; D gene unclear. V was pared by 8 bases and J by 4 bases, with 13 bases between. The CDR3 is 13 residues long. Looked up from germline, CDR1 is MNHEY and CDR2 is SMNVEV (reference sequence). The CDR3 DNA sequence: TGTGCCAGCGCTAGACTTGGAGCAGATACGCAGTATTTT. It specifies CASARLGADTQYF.

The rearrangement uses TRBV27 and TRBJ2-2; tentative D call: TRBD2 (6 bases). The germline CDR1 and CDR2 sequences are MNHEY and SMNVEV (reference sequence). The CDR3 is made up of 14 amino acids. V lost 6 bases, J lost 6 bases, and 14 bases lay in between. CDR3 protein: CASSPVGEAGELFF. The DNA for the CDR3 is TGTGCCAGCAGCCCAGTGGGGGAGGCCGGGGAGCTGTTTTTT.

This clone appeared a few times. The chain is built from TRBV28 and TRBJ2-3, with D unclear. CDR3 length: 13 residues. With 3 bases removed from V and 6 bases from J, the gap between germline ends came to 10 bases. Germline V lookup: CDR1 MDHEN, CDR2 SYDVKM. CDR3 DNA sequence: TGTGCCAGCAGTTTGCCTGCGGTGGATACGCAGTATTTT. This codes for CASSLPAVDTQYF.

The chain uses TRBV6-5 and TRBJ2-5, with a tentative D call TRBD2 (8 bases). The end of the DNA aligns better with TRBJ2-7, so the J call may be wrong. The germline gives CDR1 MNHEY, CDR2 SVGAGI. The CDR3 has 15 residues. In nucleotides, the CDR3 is TGTGCCAGCAGTCCCGGGACAGCGGGAGCCTACGAGCAGTACTTC. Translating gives CASSPGTAGAYEQYF.

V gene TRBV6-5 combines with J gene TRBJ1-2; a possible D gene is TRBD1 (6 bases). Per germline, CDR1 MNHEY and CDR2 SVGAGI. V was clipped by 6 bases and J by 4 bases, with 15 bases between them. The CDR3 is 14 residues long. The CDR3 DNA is TGTGCCAGCAGACCTCCAGGGGCAGGCTATGGCTACACCTTC. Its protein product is CASRPPGAGYGYTF.

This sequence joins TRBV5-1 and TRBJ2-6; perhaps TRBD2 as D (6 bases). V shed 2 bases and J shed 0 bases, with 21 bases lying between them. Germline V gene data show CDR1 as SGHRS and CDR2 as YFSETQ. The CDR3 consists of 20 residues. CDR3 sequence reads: CASSFSRSPGLISGANVLTF. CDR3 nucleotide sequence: TGCGCCAGCAGCTTCTCTAGATCACCGGGACTTATCTCTGGGGCCAACGTCCTGACTTTC. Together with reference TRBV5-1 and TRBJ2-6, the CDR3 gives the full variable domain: KAGVTQTPRYLIKTRGQQVTLSCSPISGHRSVSWYQQTPGQGLQFLFEYFSETQRNKGNFPGRFSGRQFSNSRSEMNVSTLELGDSALYLCASSFSRSPGLISGANVLTFGAGSRLTVL.

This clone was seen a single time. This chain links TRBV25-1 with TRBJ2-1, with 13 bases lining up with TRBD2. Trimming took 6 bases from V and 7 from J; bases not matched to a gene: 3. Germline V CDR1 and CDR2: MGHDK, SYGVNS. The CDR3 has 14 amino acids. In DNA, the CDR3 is TGTGCCAGCAGACGGACTAGCGGGAGAAATGAGCAGTTCTTC. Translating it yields CASRRTSGRNEQFF.

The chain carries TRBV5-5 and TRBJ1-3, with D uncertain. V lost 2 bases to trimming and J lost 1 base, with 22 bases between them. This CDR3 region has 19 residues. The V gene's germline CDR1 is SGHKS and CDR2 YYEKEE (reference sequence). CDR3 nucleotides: TGTGCCAGCAGCTTCTCCTGCTCCACGGCGGGTGGGTCTGGAAACACCATATATTTT. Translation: CASSFSCSTAGGSGNTIYF. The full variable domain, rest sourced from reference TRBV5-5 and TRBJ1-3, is DAGVTQSPTHLIKTRGQQVTLRCSPISGHKSVSWYQQVLGQGPQFIFQYYEKEERGRGNFPDRFSARQFPNYSSELNVNALLLGDSALYLCASSFSCSTAGGSGNTIYFGEGSWLTVV.

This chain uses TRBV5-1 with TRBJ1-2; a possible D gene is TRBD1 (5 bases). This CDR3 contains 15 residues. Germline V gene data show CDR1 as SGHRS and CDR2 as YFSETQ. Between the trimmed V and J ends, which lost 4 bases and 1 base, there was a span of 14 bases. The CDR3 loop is CASSLRQGNNYGYTF. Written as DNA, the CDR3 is TGCGCCAGCAGCCTGAGGCAGGGAAATAACTATGGCTACACCTTC.